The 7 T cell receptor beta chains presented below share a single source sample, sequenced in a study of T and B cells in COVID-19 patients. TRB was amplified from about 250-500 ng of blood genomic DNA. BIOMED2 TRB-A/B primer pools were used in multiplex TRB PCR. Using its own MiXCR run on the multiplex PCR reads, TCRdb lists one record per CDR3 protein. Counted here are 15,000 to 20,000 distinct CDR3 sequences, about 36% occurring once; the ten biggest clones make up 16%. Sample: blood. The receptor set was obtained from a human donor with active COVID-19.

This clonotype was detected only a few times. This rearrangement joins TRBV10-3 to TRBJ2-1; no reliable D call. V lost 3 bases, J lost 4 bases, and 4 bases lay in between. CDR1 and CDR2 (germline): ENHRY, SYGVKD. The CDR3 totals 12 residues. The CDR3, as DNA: TGTGCCATCAGTGACAATTACAATGAGCAGTTCTTC. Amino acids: CAISDNYNEQFF.

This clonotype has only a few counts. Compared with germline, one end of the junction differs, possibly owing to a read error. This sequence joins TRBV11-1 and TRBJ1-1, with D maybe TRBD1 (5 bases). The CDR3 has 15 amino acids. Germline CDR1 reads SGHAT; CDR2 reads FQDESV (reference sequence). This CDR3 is CAISSTPGGNTEAFF. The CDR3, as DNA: TGTGCCATCAGCTCGACCCCGGGGGGGAACACTGAAGCTTTCTTT.

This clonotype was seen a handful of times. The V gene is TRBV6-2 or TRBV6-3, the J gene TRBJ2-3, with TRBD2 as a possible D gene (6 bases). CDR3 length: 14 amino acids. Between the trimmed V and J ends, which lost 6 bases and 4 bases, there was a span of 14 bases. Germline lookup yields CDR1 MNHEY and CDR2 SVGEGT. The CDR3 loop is CASRGGGASDTQYF. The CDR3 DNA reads TGTGCCAGCAGGGGCGGCGGGGCCTCAGATACGCAGTATTTT.

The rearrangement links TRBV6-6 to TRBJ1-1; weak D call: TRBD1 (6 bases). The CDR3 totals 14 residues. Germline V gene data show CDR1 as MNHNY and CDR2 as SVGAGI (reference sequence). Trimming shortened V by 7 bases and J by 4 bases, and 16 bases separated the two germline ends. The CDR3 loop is CASTVLQGGTEAFF. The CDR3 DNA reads TGTGCCAGCACAGTCCTCCAAGGGGGCACTGAAGCTTTCTTT.

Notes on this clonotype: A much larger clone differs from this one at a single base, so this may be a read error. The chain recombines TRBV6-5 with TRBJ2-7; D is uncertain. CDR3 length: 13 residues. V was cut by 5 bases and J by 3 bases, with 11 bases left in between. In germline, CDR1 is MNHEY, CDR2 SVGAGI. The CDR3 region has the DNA TGTGCCAGCAGTGCGGCGGTCGGCTACGAGCAGTACTTC. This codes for CASSAAVGYEQYF.

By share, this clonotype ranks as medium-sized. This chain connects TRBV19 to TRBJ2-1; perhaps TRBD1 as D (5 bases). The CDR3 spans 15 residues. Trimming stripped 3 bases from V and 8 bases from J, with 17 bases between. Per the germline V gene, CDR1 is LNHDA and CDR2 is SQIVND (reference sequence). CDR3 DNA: TGTGCCAGTAGTATCGCCCCCAACCCAGGGCATGAGCAGTTCTTC. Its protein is CASSIAPNPGHEQFF.

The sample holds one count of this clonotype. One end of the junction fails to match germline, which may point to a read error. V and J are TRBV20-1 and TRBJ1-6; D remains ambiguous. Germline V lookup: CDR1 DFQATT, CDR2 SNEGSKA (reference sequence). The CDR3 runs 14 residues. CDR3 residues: CSAAEGTYNSPLHF. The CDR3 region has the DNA TGCAGTGCTGCAGAGGGAACCTACAATTCACCCCTCCACTTT.